The rows below give T cell receptor beta chains drawn from one sample of a study of monozygotic twins with inflammatory bowel disease. TCRdb derives one entry per CDR3 protein from the 5' RACE reads, leaving out DNA. In all, the sample yields 210,000 or so distinct CDR3 sequences. The sample consisted of blood. These TCRs come from a human donor with ulcerative colitis or Crohn's disease, or a healthy co-twin of an affected twin (not recorded which). The CDR3 runs from the conserved cysteine through the conserved F or W. The order of the fields is J gene, V gene, CDR3 protein.

TRBJ2-3,TRBV19,CASSIDDTQYF
TRBJ2-5,TRBV7-2,CASSFAGTREETQYF
TRBJ2-2,TRBV5-1,CASSLTSGTTGELFF
TRBJ2-7,TRBV20-1,CSAPGGLVNNEQYF
TRBJ2-5,TRBV13,CASSPGVRETQYF
TRBJ2-7,TRBV27,CASRDRDRVAEQYF
TRBJ1-5,TRBV20-1,CSARTGRLEYGNQPQHF
TRBJ1-1,TRBV6-4,CASKLQAGGGTEAFF
TRBJ1-5,TRBV7-9,CASSSGQLNQPQHF
TRBJ2-7,TRBV4-1,CASSPTTGGASYEQYF